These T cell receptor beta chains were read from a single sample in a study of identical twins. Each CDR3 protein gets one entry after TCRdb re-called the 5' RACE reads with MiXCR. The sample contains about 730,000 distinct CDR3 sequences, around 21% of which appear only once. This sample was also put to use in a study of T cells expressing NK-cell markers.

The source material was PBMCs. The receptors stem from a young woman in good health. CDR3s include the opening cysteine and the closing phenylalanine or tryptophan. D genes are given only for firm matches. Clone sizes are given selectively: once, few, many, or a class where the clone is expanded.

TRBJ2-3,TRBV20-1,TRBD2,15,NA,CCARDSGVYTDTQYF,TGCTGTGCTAGGGATAGCGGGGTTTACACAGATACGCAGTATTTT
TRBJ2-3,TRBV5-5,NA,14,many,CASSRDVGVDTQYF,TGTGCCAGCAGCCGGGACGTTGGGGTGGATACGCAGTATTTT
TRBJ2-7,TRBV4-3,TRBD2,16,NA,CASSQGLAPATYEQYF,TGCGCCAGCAGCCAAGGACTAGCGCCAGCTACCTACGAGCAGTACTTC
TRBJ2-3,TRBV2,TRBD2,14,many,CALKSGSLEDTQYF,TGTGCCTTGAAAAGCGGGAGCTTGGAAGATACGCAGTATTTT
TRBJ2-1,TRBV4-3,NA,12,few,CASSQDGAEQFF,TGCGCCAGCAGCCAAGATGGGGCGGAGCAGTTCTTC
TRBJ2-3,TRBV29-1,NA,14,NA,CSVGRDQVPDTQYF,TGCAGCGTTGGACGGGACCAGGTTCCAGATACGCAGTATTTT
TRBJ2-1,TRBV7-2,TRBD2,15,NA,CASIQGLAGDNEQFF,TGTGCCAGCATTCAGGGACTAGCGGGAGACAATGAGCAGTTCTTC
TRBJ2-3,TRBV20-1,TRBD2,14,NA,CSARRAGGVNTQYF,TGCAGTGCTAGACGAGCGGGGGGGGTGAATACGCAGTATTTT
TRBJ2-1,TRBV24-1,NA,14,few,CATYGVLSYNEQFF,TGTGCCACCTACGGGGTACTCTCCTACAATGAGCAGTTCTTC
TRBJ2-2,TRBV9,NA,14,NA,CASNLGGVTGELFF,TGTGCCAGCAACCTAGGGGGAGTCACCGGGGAGCTGTTTTTT
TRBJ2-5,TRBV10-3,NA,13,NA,CAISQSPDETQYF,TGTGCCATCAGCCAGTCCCCTGACGAGACCCAGTACTTC
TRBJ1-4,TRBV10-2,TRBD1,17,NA,CASSEYKKTGKGEKLFF,TGCGCCAGCAGTGAATACAAGAAGACAGGGAAGGGTGAAAAACTGTTTTTT
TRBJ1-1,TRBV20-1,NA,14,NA,CSARVLTMGTEAFF,TGCAGTGCTAGAGTACTGACCATGGGCACTGAAGCTTTCTTT
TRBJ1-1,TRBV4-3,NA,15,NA,CASSQVFRALKEAFF,TGCGCCAGCAGCCAAGTCTTCCGGGCATTAAAGGAAGCTTTCTTT
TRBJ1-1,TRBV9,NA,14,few,CASSHSGPNTEAFF,TGTGCCAGCAGCCATAGTGGGCCCAACACTGAAGCTTTCTTT
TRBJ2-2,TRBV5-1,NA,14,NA,CAAQKDTNTGELFF,TGCGCCGCGCAGAAAGATACGAACACCGGGGAGCTGTTTTTT
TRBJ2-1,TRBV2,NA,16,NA,CASTLRERGYYNEQFF,TGTGCCAGCACGTTACGGGAACGGGGCTACTACAATGAGCAGTTCTTC
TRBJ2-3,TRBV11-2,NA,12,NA,CASSPPGRGLYF,TGTGCCAGCAGCCCGCCGGGCAGGGGATTGTATTTT
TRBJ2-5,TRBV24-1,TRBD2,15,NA,CATQRGGLAEETQYF,TGTGCCACCCAGCGGGGCGGGCTGGCGGAAGAGACCCAGTACTTC
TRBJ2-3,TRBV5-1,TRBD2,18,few,CASSLDYRTSGGGDTQYF,TGCGCCAGCAGCTTGGATTATAGGACTAGCGGGGGTGGAGATACGCAGTATTTT
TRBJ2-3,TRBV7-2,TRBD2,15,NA,CASSYSGSGVDTQYF,TGTGCCAGCAGCTATAGCGGGAGTGGAGTGGATACGCAGTATTTT
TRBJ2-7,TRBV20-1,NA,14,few,CSARGSSGYSEQYF,TGCAGTGCTAGAGGCTCTTCGGGCTACTCCGAGCAGTACTTC
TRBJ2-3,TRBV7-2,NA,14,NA,CASSLGVGVLEEYF,TGTGCCAGCAGCTTAGGGGTAGGAGTGTTGGAGGAGTATTTT
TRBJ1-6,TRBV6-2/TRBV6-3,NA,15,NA,CASVMRRQRNSPLHF,TGTGCCAGCGTAATGAGGAGACAGAGAAATTCACCCCTCCACTTT
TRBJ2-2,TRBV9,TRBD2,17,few,CASSFRAGGPGTGELFF,TGTGCCAGCAGCTTTCGAGCGGGAGGGCCGGGCACCGGGGAGCTGTTTTTT
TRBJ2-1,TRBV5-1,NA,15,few,CASSRGQNSYNEQFF,TGCGCCAGCAGCAGAGGACAGAACTCCTACAATGAGCAGTTCTTC
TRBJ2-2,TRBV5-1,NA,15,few,CASSLATLGTGELFF,TGCGCCAGCAGCTTGGCGACACTTGGTACCGGGGAGCTGTTTTTT
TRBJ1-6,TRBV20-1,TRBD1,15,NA,CSAREQGARYSPLHF,TGCAGTGCTAGAGAGCAGGGGGCGCGTTATTCACCCCTCCACTTT
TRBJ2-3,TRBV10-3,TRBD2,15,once,CAISEIAGGYITQYF,TGTGCCATCAGTGAGATAGCGGGGGGATACATTACGCAGTATTTT
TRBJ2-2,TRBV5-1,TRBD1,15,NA,CASKGGEVSTGELFF,TGCGCCAGCAAAGGGGGCGAGGTGTCGACCGGGGAGCTGTTTTTT
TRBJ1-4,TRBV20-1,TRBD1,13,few,CSARSPGQGKLFF,TGCAGTGCTAGGTCCCCGGGACAGGGAAAACTGTTTTTT
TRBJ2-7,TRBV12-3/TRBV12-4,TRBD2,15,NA,CASSRTSGRSGEQYF,TGTGCCAGCAGTCGCACTAGCGGGAGGTCAGGGGAGCAGTACTTC
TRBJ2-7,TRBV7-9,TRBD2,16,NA,CASSKSGTSGIYEQYF,TGTGCCAGCAGCAAATCCGGGACTAGCGGGATATACGAGCAGTACTTC
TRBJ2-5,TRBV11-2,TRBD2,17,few,CASSRLPSGRAGETQYF,TGTGCCAGCAGCCGGCTGCCTAGCGGGAGGGCTGGAGAGACCCAGTACTTC
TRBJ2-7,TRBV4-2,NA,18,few,CASSQSASSGSGRFEQYF,TGTGCCAGCAGCCAATCTGCCTCCTCGGGCAGTGGCCGCTTCGAGCAGTACTTC
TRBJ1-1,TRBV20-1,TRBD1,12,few,CSATLDRVKAFF,TGCAGTGCTACCCTGGACAGGGTCAAAGCTTTCTTT
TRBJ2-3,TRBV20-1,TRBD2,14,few,CSASTSGASDTQYF,TGCAGTGCCTCGACTAGCGGGGCCTCAGATACGCAGTATTTT
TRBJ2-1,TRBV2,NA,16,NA,CASSVDQGSGDNEQFF,TGTGCCAGCAGTGTGGATCAGGGCTCAGGGGACAATGAGCAGTTCTTC
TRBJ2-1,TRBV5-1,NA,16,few,CASSLAAGAGINEQFF,TGCGCCAGCAGCTTGGCGGCGGGGGCAGGGATCAATGAGCAGTTCTTC
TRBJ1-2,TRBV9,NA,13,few,CASSVEQGGGYTF,TGTGCCAGCAGCGTAGAGCAGGGAGGTGGCTACACCTTC
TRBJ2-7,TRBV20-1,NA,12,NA,CSAKVGGYEQYF,TGCAGTGCCAAAGTGGGAGGCTACGAGCAGTACTTC
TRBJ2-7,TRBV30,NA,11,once,CAWSIRDEQYF,TGTGCCTGGAGCATTAGGGACGAGCAGTACTTC
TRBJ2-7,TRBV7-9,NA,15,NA,CASSLWRDASYEQYF,TGTGCCAGCAGCTTATGGCGGGACGCTTCCTACGAGCAGTACTTC
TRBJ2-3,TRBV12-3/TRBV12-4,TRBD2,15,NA,CASTRGSGGANTQYF,TGTGCCAGCACCCGGGGTAGCGGGGGGGCAAATACGCAGTATTTT
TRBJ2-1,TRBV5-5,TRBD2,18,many,CASSWGLAGGKSYNEQFF,TGTGCCAGCAGCTGGGGACTAGCGGGGGGGAAGTCCTACAATGAGCAGTTCTTC
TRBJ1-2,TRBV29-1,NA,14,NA,CSVEGQEFNYGYTF,TGCAGCGTTGAGGGCCAGGAATTTAACTATGGCTACACCTTC
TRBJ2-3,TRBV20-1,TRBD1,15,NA,CSAREGQGVTDTQYF,TGCAGTGCTAGAGAAGGGCAGGGGGTCACAGATACGCAGTATTTT
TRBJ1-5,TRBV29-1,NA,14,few,CSVASGIGNQPQHF,TGCAGCGTTGCTTCGGGGATTGGCAATCAGCCCCAGCATTTT
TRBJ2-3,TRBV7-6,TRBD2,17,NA,CASSWTSGGAGTDTQYF,TGTGCCAGCAGCTGGACTAGCGGGGGGGCAGGAACAGATACGCAGTATTTT
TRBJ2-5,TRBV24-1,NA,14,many,CATSDPDGSETQYF,TGTGCCACCAGTGACCCGGACGGATCGGAGACCCAGTACTTC
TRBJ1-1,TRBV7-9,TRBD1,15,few,CASSYRITGVTEAFF,TGTGCCAGCAGCTACCGGATAACAGGGGTCACTGAAGCTTTCTTT
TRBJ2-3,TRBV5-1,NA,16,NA,CASSFGTAASTDTQYF,TGCGCCAGCAGCTTTGGAACAGCGGCTAGCACAGATACGCAGTATTTT